These T cell receptor beta chains were read from a single sample in a study of blood T cell repertoires in COVID-19. Sequencing used immunoSEQ multiplex PCR; TCRdb keeps in-frame clones, though not all of them. The sample contains tens of thousands of clones, 65% to 85% of which appear only once. The sequenced sample was peripheral blood. The source is a human donor in a cohort sampled during active COVID-19. The CDR3 runs from the conserved cysteine through the conserved F or W. A D gene is named only where the DNA matches it firmly. A row's size may be missing; if present it is once, few, many or a size class.

J gene | D gene | clone size | V gene | CDR3 DNA | CDR3 protein
TRBJ2-1 | . | . | TRBV7-2 | TGTGCCAGCAGCTTCGGTGAGCAGTTCTTC | CASSFGEQFF
TRBJ2-2 | TRBD2 | . | TRBV5-1 | TGCGCCAGCAGCCCGGGCGCGGCGGGGGGCGCGACCGGGGAGCTGTTTTTT | CASSPGAAGGATGELFF
TRBJ1-5 | TRBD1 | few | TRBV19 | TGTGCCAGTCAGGACAGGGGCCCCTCCCTCGGCAATCAGCCCCAGCATTTT | CASQDRGPSLGNQPQHF
TRBJ2-5 | TRBD1 | . | TRBV5-1 | TGCGCCAGCAGCGGAGGACAGGGCCGAGGGGAGACCCAGTACTTC | CASSGGQGRGETQYF
TRBJ1-2 | . | . | TRBV29-1 | TGCAGCGTGGCCACAGGGAATGGCTACACCTTC | CSVATGNGYTF
TRBJ2-1 | TRBD2 | . | TRBV6-1 | TGTGCCAGCAGTGACCATAGCGGGGTCTCCTACAATGAGCAGTTCTTC | CASSDHSGVSYNEQFF
TRBJ2-1 | TRBD1 | . | TRBV29-1 | TGCAGCGTAACACCGGGACAGGCATCCTACAATGAGCAGTTCTTC | CSVTPGQASYNEQFF
TRBJ2-1 | . | . | TRBV5-1 | TGCGCCAGCAGCTTGGCTGTGGCAGGTAACAATGAGCAGTTCTTC | CASSLAVAGNNEQFF
TRBJ2-1 | TRBD2 | . | TRBV7-2 | TGTGCCAGCCTCTGGGGGGGGTTCGCCTACAATGAGCAGTTCTTC | CASLWGGFAYNEQFF
TRBJ2-2 | . | many | TRBV2 | TGTGCCAGCAGTGACAGGGTGAGGATGGCCGGGGAGCTGTTTTTT | CASSDRVRMAGELFF
TRBJ2-2 | TRBD1 | . | TRBV5-3 | TGTGCCAGACGTGGACAGGGGGAATGGGCCGGGGAGCTGTTTTTT | CARRGQGEWAGELFF
TRBJ2-3 | TRBD2 | . | TRBV4-2 | TGTGCCAGCAGCCCAGTAGCGGGGATTAGCACAGATACGCAGTATTTT | CASSPVAGISTDTQYF